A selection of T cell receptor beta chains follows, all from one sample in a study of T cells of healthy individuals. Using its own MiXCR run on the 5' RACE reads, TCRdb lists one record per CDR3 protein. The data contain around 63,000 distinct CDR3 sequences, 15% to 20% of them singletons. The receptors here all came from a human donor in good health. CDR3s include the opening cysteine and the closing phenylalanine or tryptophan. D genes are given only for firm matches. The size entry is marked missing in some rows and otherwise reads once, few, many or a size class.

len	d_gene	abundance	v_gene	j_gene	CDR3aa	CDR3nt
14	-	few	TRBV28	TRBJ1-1	CASSPRQAHTEAFF	TGTGCCAGCAGCCCCCGCCAGGCCCACACTGAAGCTTTCTTT
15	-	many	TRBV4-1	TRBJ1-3	CASSQETLSGNTIYF	TGCGCCAGCAGCCAAGAAACGCTCTCTGGAAACACCATATATTTT
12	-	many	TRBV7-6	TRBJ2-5	CASSLAAETQYF	TGTGCCAGCAGCTTAGCAGCGGAGACCCAGTACTTC
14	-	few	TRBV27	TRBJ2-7	CASRPPGVQHEQYF	TGTGCCAGCCGACCCCCCGGGGTTCAGCACGAGCAGTACTTC
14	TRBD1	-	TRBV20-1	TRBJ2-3	CSASTRTGTDTQYF	TGCAGTGCTAGTACTCGGACAGGTACAGATACGCAGTATTTT
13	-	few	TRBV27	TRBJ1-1	CASSSSRYTEAFF	TGTGCCAGCAGTTCCTCAAGGTACACTGAAGCTTTCTTT
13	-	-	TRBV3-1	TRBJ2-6	CASSAFGANVLTF	TGTGCCAGCAGTGCATTCGGGGCCAACGTCCTGACTTTC
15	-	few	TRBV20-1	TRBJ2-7	CSASQPDSLYTEQYF	TGCAGTGCTAGCCAACCGGACTCCTTATATACCGAGCAGTACTTC
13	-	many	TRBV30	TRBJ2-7	CAWKTPGLYEQYF	TGTGCCTGGAAAACCCCAGGGTTATACGAGCAGTACTTC
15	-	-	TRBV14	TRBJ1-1	CASSQQALGSTEAFF	TGTGCCAGCAGCCAACAGGCGCTCGGGAGCACTGAAGCTTTCTTT
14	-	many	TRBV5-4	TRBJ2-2	CASSLAQGSGELFF	TGTGCCAGCAGCTTGGCGCAGGGGTCCGGGGAGCTGTTTTTT
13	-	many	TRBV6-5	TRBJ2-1	CASRSGARNEQFF	TGTGCCAGCAGATCTGGAGCCCGGAATGAGCAGTTCTTC
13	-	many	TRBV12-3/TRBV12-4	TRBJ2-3	CASSFAGSDTQYF	TGTGCCAGCAGTTTTGCGGGCTCAGATACGCAGTATTTT
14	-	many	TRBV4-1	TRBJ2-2	CASSQRLNTGELFF	TGCGCCAGCAGCCAAAGACTAAACACCGGGGAGCTGTTTTTT
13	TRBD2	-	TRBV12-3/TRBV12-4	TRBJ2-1	CASRLAGGNEQFF	TGTGCCAGTAGGCTAGCGGGAGGTAATGAGCAGTTCTTC
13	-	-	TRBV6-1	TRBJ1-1	CASPDGMNTEAFF	TGTGCCAGCCCGGACGGAATGAACACTGAAGCTTTCTTT
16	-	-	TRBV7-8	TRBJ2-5	CASSLGGTGTEETQYF	TGTGCCAGCAGCTTAGGGGGTACCGGGACGGAAGAGACCCAGTACTTC
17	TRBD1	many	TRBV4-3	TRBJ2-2	CASSQEFGTGSTGELFF	TGCGCCAGCAGCCAAGAATTCGGGACAGGGAGTACCGGGGAGCTGTTTTTT
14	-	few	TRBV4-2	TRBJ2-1	CASSQVPSFNEQFF	TGTGCCAGCAGCCAAGTTCCTAGCTTCAATGAGCAGTTCTTC
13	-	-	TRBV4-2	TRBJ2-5	CASSQDAQETQYF	TGTGCCAGCAGCCAAGATGCCCAAGAGACCCAGTACTTC